This is a list of T cell receptor beta chains from one sample in a study of blood T cell repertoires in COVID-19. Method: immunoSEQ multiplex PCR; TCRdb's copy keeps in-frame clones and lacks some. The data contain some 240,000 clones, 84% of them singletons. The sequenced material came from peripheral blood. The receptors come from a woman aged 40 to 50 who had recovered from COVID-19. The conserved cysteine and the conserved F or W are not part of the CDR3 here.

V	J	CDR3
TRBV29-1	TRBJ1-5	SVEVGGNNQPQH
TRBV6-1	TRBJ2-3	ASSEVDDPGWTTGGWSTDTQY
TRBV5-1	TRBJ1-5	ASSRSGTGDQPQH
TRBV11-2	TRBJ2-7	ASSPILAGYEQY
TRBV28	TRBJ1-2	ASARGHGYT
TRBV28	TRBJ1-1	ASSLVGSTEAF
TRBV21-1	TRBJ2-3	ASSWRRGLVDTQY
TRBV6-5	TRBJ2-7	ASSPLMTGWEQY
TRBV5-4	TRBJ1-1	ASSPKSSGGTEAF
TRBV6-5	TRBJ2-2	ASSYSTTNTGELF
TRBV7-9	TRBJ1-1	ASSLGTANTEAF
TRBV2	TRBJ1-2	ASTEGLGDGYT
TRBV19	TRBJ1-5	ASRGQGDPQPQH
TRBV7-2	TRBJ1-4	ASSANRGLGEKLF
TRBV3-1/TRBV3-2	TRBJ1-5	ASSQDFGGNQPQH
TRBV7-9	TRBJ2-1	ASSLRQASSYNEQF
TRBV6-6	TRBJ2-1	ASSYGRTGIDNEQF
TRBV4-1	TRBJ1-5	ASSQDRVLSGQPQH
TRBV13	TRBJ2-3	ASSSWPDTQY
TRBV7-9	TRBJ1-4	ASSLAGANEKLF
TRBV28	TRBJ2-1	ASSTSTYNEQF
TRBV30	TRBJ2-3	AWMGGDTQY
TRBV27	TRBJ1-4	ASSLREGQNEKLF
TRBV30	TRBJ2-7	ACTGSYEQY
TRBV19	TRBJ1-2	ASSARTGTDDYGYT
TRBV6-5	TRBJ1-1	ASSTPATGSTEAF
TRBV6-6	TRBJ1-2	ASRLQGAWGNYGYT
TRBV14	TRBJ1-2	ASSQQISYGYT
TRBV7-9	TRBJ2-7	ASSRRSWGVGYEQY
TRBV7-2	TRBJ1-2	ASSLASRQTNYGYT
TRBV9	TRBJ1-5	ASSVEQDKGPQH
TRBV9	TRBJ1-2	ASSAAGTGKGYT
TRBV9	TRBJ1-2	ASSVYGTGSYGYT
TRBV18	TRBJ2-7	ASSLLTGGAKNEQY
TRBV4-1	TRBJ1-2	ASSQEQDRYYGYT
TRBV7-2	TRBJ1-3	ASSWAPGNTIY
TRBV19	TRBJ1-2	ASSMPGDRLYGYT
TRBV27	TRBJ2-2	ASSLGQGASYGGELF
TRBV7-2	TRBJ1-1	ASSPRPGVMNTEAF
TRBV15	TRBJ2-7	ATSRGGGTSYEQY
TRBV3-1/TRBV3-2	TRBJ2-1	ASSQDALAGNDNEQF
TRBV18	TRBJ2-4	ASSPRQGARTIQY
TRBV9	TRBJ2-3	ASSVAERGNTDTQY
TRBV10-3	TRBJ2-5	AISERGGETQY
TRBV12-3/TRBV12-4	TRBJ1-2	ASSPFEDYGYT
TRBV9	TRBJ1-1	ASSVTAGVGTEAF
TRBV5-1	TRBJ1-1	ASSLALNGNTEAF
TRBV6-5	TRBJ1-5	ASRPGVEEQPQH
TRBV19	TRBJ1-5	ASSIGIQSNQPQH
TRBV12-3/TRBV12-4	TRBJ2-2	ASAEATGELF
TRBV10-3	TRBJ1-2	AISIQGRGGYT